This record concerns one T cell receptor beta chain sequence. Its antigen is not known. CDR3 length: 14 amino acids. The ends were cut back, 4 bases at V and 1 base at J, with 9 bases in the middle. Germline V gene sequence: CDR1 MGHRA, CDR2 YSYEKL. Intraepithelial plus lamina propria lymphocytes were released by processing graft tissue. The data were obtained in a study of graft-versus-host responses after intestinal transplantation. Produced via immunoSEQ multiplex PCR; TCRdb's table is partial and in-frame only. Here the sample spans some 29,000 clones, 80% being singletons. Whole-study findings and limits: Patients with graft-donor T cell macrochimerism had high graft-versus-host to host-versus-graft clonal ratios in allografts.

This chain connects TRBV4-1 to TRBJ2-3; D call uncertain. The sample consisted of ileum tissue, taken 98 days after intestinal transplantation. This receptor was taken from a human patient who received an intestinal transplant, so some T cells may come from the graft donor. The CDR3 loop reads CASSPSTGTDTQYF. The CDR3 DNA is TGCGCCAGCAGCCCCAGCACCGGCACAGATACGCAGTATTTT.